The 7 T cell receptor beta chains listed next were all sequenced from one sample in a study of OX40 agonist ivuxolimab in advanced cancers. Libraries were prepared through the immunoSEQ multiplex PCR assay. TCRdb's version of the immuneACCESS table is confined to in-frame rearrangements and falls short of the full clone set. An unresolved V gene accounts for under half of the shortfall where checked; the remainder is of unknown origin. This sample is represented by about 48,000 clones; 75% to 85% of them were singletons. The biggest ten clones account for roughly 1.2% of the sample. The material was CD4+ or CD8+ T cells sorted from blood, obtained in a trial of the OX40 agonist ivuxolimab. These receptors all come from an adult with an advanced solid tumor such as melanoma, head and neck, liver or kidney cancer.

The chain joins TRBV29-1 to TRBJ1-2; no clear D. V was pared by 0 bases and J by 6 bases, with 8 bases between. The CDR3 extends over 12 amino acids. Germline assignment: CDR1 SQVTM and CDR2 ANQGSEA. CDR3 DNA sequence: TGCAGCGTTGAAGATCGGTTAGATGGCTACACCTTC. It is translated as CSVEDRLDGYTF.

This sequence joins TRBV6-5 and TRBJ1-2; D might be TRBD1 (5 bases). This CDR3 contains 14 residues. Trimming pared 6 bases from V and 7 bases from J, leaving 18 bases between. The germline CDR1 and CDR2 sequences are MNHEY and SVGAGI. The CDR3 loop is CASSRMEGRIGYTF. DNA of the CDR3: TGTGCCAGCAGCCGAATGGAGGGACGGATTGGCTACACCTTC.

The J gene is TRBJ2-1, the V gene TRBV4-1; D gene ambiguous. Germline assignment: CDR1 MGHRA and CDR2 YSYEKL. With 3 bases removed from V and 3 bases from J, the gap between germline ends came to 12 bases. The CDR3 runs to 15 residues. CDR3 sequence: CASSHGPGSYNEQFF. CDR3 in DNA: TGCGCCAGCAGCCACGGTCCAGGCAGCTACAATGAGCAGTTCTTC.

This clone was counted between two and nine times. The CDR3 region is CASSFPKGATEAFF. In DNA form, the CDR3 reads TGTGCCAGCAGCTTCCCAAAAGGGGCCACTGAAGCTTTCTTT. The J gene is TRBJ1-1, the V gene TRBV7-2; D is perhaps TRBD1 (5 bases). V was clipped by 3 bases and J by 4 bases, with 12 bases between them. CDR1 SGHTA and CDR2 FQGNSA come from the germline V gene. The CDR3 has 14 residues.

The rearrangement joins TRBV19 to TRBJ1-4; no firm D call. V was cut by 5 bases and J by 7 bases, with 17 bases left in between. The CDR3 spans 15 residues. The germline gives CDR1 LNHDA, CDR2 SQIVND (reference sequence). The CDR3 DNA reads TGTGCCAGTAGTTCCCGGACGGGCGGGAGTGAAAAACTGTTTTTT. This translates into CASSSRTGGSEKLFF. The full variable domain, its missing parts supplied by reference TRBV19 and TRBJ1-4, is DGGITQSPKYLFRKEGQNVTLSCEQNLNHDAMYWYRQDPGQGLRLIYYSQIVNDFQKGDIAEGYSVSREKKESFPLTVTSAQKNPTAFYLCASSSRTGGSEKLFFGSGTQLSVL.

This clone occurred once. This rearrangement joins TRBV2 to TRBJ2-1; 7 nucleotides align to TRBD2. The CDR3 extends over 17 amino acids. The germline gives CDR1 SNHLY, CDR2 FYNNEI. The ends lost 4 bases at V and 7 bases at J; junction bases unmatched: 16. CDR3 in DNA: TGTGCCAGCAGTGCTTCCCTCCTAGCGGCGGCGCGAAATGAGCAGTTCTTC. The encoded protein is CASSASLLAAARNEQFF.

The rearrangement links TRBV11-2 to TRBJ1-5; D perhaps matches TRBD1 (6 bases). The CDR3 covers 16 residues. Deletions cut 2 bases from V and 1 base from J, with 12 bases between. Germline assignment: CDR1 SGHAT and CDR2 FQNNGV. As DNA, the CDR3 is TGTGCCAGCAGCTTAATACAGGGTAGAAGCAATCAGCCCCAGCATTTT. It specifies CASSLIQGRSNQPQHF.